The entry that follows covers one TCR beta chain sequence. Its cognate antigen has yet to be identified. There are no base qualities to consult, and no much larger clone falls within one base. A MiSeq instrument was used for deep resolution sequencing, which targeted depths ranging from 1 in 1 million up to 1 in 200,000 T cells, with coverage averaging 10x for each clonotype. The immunoSEQ hsTCRB Kit was used to generate the TCR beta libraries. The original methods were these. ImmunoSEQ Data Assistant and ImmunoSEQ Analyzer were used for data analysis, and V, D and J genes were assigned according to IMGT definitions. Clonality, which ranges from 0 to 1, was calculated by subtracting the normalized Shannon entropy of productive rearrangement frequencies from one. Public clonotype analysis was restricted to overrepresented clonotypes comprising at least 0.05% of each patient's repertoire. Some 13 age-matched healthy donor repertoires from immuneACCESS served as clonality controls. TCRdb re-hosts the immuneACCESS table, in-frame sequences only. Its copies lack some clones; in the studies checked, an unresolved V gene accounts for under half of them, and the cause for the rest is not known. D and trimming were read from the DNA, whereas the V and J calls and clone size are those reported in that table. Within this sample are about 140,000 clones, with 80% of them counted one time only. The top ten clonotypes cover approximately 7.6% of the sample.

V loses 0 bases at its end and J loses 3 bases; junction bases beyond the gene matches: 4. Counted from cysteine to phenylalanine, this CDR3 has 15 amino acids. Only CDR3 DNA remains: 45 bases, in frame from the first base. Reading the germline V gene (reference sequence) gives CDR1 PRHDT and CDR2 FYEKMQ. These data belong to a study of cytotoxic CD8 clonotypes in ibrutinib-treated CLL (TCRdb year 2021). Describing the broader study: In this cohort, over 14 patients were treatment-naive and approximately twelve were relapsed/refractory, while around 18 had unmutated IGHV. Partial responses were observed in roughly 24 patients and complete responses in 2; after a median follow-up of 68 months, remission was maintained in around 14 patients and progression was observed in some 12. Samples at response were collected after a median of roughly twelve months of treatment, with a range of roughly 6 to 36 months. On average, each sample had roughly 260,000 productive templates and about 89,000 productive rearrangements. Of the roughly 90 people in the trial, around 25 had longitudinal samples available. Cryopreserved peripheral blood mononuclear cells were obtained prior to treatment, at the time of response, and at either disease progression or sustained remission. Every remission and progressive disease sample was obtained while ibrutinib was still being received by the patients. Paper-wide results and their limitations: Sampling times were not matched between sustained-remission and progressing patients, and lymph node repertoires were not studied. Public clonotypes were found to be uncommon and were observed to contract or remain stable during treatment; the increase in clonality was shown to reflect expansion of private clonotypes at ibrutinib response. At baseline, clonality was higher than in age-matched healthy donors and showed a strong correlation with circulating CD8+ T-cell counts. An increase in clonality was observed at ibrutinib response, with clonality remaining stable during sustained remission and falling back toward baseline at progression.

For TCR beta library preparation, roughly 2 micrograms of genomic DNA was extracted from cryopreserved PBMCs. High-throughput TCR beta sequencing was performed on longitudinal blood samples from CLL patients receiving ibrutinib monotherapy. The patients took part in an open-label, single-center phase 2 trial of ibrutinib monotherapy. Sequenced here: PBMCs, sampled after 36 months of ibrutinib treatment. This chain is built from TRBV13 and TRBJ2-7; the junction holds 8 bases that match TRBD2. This TCR derives from a human donor with chronic lymphocytic leukemia. At the DNA level, the sequence is TGTGCCAGCAGCTTAGGGAGGAGCGGGAGCTACGAGCAGTACTTC. Its translation is CASSLGRSGSYEQYF.